This TCR beta chain appears in the sequencing data of a study of beta chain features in type 1 diabetes. Expressed TCRB transcripts got sequenced, as all isolated RNA was reverse transcribed. An average of around 3.9 million reads was obtained for naive, central memory and regulatory T cell samples. Sequenced by immunoSEQ multiplex PCR; TCRdb stores in-frame clones only, minus some. The data contain 250,000 to 400,000 clones, about 14% of them singletons. CD4+ cells of the naive, central memory, regulatory and stem cell-like memory types were sorted via CD45RO/CCR7/CD25/CD127/CD95/CD27. Each population that was sorted was more than 98% pure. The CDR3 is made up of 17 amino acids. The V and J ends lost 3 bases and 0 bases, in that order; junction bases with no gene match: 9. The V gene's germline CDR1 is SGDLS and CDR2 YYNGEE. This clone turned up a few times.

The sequence was collected from a man aged 25-45 years in good health. The V and J genes are TRBV9 and TRBJ2-1, with TRBD2 matching 7 bases. The sample was central memory CD4+ T cells from blood. The CDR3, as DNA: TGTGCCAGCAGCGCCCCTCGCGGCGGGAGCTCCTACAATGAGCAGTTCTTC. Protein product: CASSAPRGGSSYNEQFF.